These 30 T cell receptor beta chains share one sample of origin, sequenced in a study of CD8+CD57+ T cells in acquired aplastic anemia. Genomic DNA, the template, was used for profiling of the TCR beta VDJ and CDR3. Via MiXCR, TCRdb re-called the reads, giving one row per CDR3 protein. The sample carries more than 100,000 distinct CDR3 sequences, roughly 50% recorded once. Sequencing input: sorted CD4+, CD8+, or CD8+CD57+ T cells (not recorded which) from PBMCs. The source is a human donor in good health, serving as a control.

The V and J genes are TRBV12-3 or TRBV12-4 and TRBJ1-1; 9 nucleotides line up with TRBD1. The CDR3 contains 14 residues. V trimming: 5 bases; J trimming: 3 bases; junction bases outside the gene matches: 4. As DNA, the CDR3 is TGTGCCAGCAGTCCCTGGACAGGGGACACTGAAGCTTTCTTT. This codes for CASSPWTGDTEAFF.

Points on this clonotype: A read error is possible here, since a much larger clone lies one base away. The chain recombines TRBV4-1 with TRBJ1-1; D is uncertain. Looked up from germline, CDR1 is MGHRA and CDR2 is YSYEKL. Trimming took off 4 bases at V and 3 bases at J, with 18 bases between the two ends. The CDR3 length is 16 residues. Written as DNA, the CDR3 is TGCGCCAGCAGCCTTCCGTCGAGGGTTAAGGACACTGAAGCTTTCTTT. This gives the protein CASSLPSRVKDTEAFF.

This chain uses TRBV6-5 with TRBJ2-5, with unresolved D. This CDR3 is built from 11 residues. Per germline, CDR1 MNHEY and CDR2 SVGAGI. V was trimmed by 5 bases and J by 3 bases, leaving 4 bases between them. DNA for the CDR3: TGTGCCAGCAGTCTAAAAGAGACCCAGTACTTC. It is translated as CASSLKETQYF.

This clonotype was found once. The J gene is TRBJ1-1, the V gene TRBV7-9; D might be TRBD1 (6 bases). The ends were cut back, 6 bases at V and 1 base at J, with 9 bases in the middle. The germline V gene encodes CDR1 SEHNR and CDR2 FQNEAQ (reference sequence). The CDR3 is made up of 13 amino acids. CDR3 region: CASRPGENTEAFF. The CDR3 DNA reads TGTGCCAGCAGACCAGGGGAGAACACTGAAGCTTTCTTT. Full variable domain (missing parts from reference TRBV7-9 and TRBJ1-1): DTGVSQNPRHKITKRGQNVTFRCDPISEHNRLYWYRQTLGQGPEFLTYFQNEAQLEKSRLLSDRFSAERPKGSFSTLEIQRTEQGDSAMYLCASRPGENTEAFFGQGTRLTVV.

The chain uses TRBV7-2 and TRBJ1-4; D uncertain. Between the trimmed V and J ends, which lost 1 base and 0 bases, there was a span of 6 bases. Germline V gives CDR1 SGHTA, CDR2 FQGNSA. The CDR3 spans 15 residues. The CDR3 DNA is TGTGCCAGCAGCTTAGGGAACCCAACTAATGAAAAACTGTTTTTT. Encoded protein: CASSLGNPTNEKLFF. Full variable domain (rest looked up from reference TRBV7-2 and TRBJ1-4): GAGVSQSPSNKVTEKGKDVELRCDPISGHTALYWYRQSLGQGLEFLIYFQGNSAPDKSGLPSDRFSAERTGGSVSTLTIQRTQQEDSAVYLCASSLGNPTNEKLFFGSGTQLSVL.

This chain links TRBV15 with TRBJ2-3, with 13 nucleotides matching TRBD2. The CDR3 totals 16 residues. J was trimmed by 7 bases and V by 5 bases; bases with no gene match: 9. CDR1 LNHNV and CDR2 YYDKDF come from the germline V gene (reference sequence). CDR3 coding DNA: TGTGCCACCAGCTCGACTAGCGGGGGGACTTATAATACGCAGTATTTT. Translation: CATSSTSGGTYNTQYF. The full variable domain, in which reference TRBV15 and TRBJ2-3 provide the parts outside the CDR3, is DAMVIQNPRYQVTQFGKPVTLSCSQTLNHNVMYWYQQKSSQAPKLLFHYYDKDFNNEADTPDNFQSRRPNTSFCFLDIRSPGLGDTAMYLCATSSTSGGTYNTQYFGPGTRLTVL.

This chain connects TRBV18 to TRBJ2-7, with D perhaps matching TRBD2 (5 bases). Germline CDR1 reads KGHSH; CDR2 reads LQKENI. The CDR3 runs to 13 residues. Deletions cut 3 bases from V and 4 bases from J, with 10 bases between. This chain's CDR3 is CASSPGSGYEQYF. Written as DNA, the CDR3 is TGTGCCAGCTCACCGGGTTCGGGGTACGAGCAGTACTTC.

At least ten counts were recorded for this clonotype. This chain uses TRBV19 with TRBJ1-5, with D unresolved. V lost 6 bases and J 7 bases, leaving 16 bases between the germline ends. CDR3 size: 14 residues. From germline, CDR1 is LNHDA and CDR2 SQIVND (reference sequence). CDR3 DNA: TGTGCCAGTAGCGCCCCTTGGCCGGGCCAGCCCCAGCATTTT. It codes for CASSAPWPGQPQHF.

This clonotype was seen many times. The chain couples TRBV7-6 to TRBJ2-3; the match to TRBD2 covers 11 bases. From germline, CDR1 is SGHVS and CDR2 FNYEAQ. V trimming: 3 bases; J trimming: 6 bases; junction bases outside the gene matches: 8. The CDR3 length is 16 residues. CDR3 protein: CASSLLAGGGGDTQYF. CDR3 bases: TGTGCCAGCAGCTTGCTAGCGGGGGGCGGTGGGGATACGCAGTATTTT.

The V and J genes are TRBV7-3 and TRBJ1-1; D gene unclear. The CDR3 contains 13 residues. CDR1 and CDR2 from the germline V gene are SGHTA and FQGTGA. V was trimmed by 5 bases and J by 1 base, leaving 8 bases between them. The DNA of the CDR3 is TGTGCCAGCAGCCCCCACGCGAACACTGAAGCTTTCTTT. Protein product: CASSPHANTEAFF.

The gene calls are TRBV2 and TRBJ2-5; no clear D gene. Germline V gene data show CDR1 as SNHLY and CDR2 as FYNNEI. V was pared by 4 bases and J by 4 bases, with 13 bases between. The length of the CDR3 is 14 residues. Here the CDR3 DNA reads TGTGCCAGCAGTGGGACCGCAGGTATAGAGACCCAGTACTTC. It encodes CASSGTAGIETQYF.

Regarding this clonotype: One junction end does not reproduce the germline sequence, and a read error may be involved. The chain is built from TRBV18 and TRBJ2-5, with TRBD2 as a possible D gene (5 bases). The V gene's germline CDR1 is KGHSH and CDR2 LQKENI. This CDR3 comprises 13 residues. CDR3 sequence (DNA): TGTGCCAACTCACCACGGGAACAAGAGACCCAGTACTTC. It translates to CANSPREQETQYF.

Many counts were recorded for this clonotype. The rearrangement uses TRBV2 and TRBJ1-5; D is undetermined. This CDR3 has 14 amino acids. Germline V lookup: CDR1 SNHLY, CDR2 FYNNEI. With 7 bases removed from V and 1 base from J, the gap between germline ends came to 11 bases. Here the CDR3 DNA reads TGTGCCAGCACCGAGGGATCAAGCAATCAGCCCCAGCATTTT. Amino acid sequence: CASTEGSSNQPQHF.

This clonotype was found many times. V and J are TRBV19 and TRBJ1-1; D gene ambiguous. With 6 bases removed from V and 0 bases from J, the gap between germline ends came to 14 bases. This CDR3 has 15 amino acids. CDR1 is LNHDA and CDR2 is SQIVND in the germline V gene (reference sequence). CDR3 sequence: CASRQGITMNTEAFF. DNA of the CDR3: TGTGCCAGTAGACAAGGGATCACTATGAACACTGAAGCTTTCTTT.

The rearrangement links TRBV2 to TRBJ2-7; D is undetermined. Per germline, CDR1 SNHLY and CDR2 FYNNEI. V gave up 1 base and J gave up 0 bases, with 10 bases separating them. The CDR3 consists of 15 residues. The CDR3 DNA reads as TGTGCCAGCAGTGAAGAATTGACTCGCTCCTACGAGCAGTACTTC. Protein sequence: CASSEELTRSYEQYF.

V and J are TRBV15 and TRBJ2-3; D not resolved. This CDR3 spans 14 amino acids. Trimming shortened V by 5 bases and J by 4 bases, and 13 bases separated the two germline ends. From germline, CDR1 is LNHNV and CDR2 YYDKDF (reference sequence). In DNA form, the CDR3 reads TGTGCCACCAGCCGCCCCTCCCTCCCAGATACGCAGTATTTT. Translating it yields CATSRPSLPDTQYF.

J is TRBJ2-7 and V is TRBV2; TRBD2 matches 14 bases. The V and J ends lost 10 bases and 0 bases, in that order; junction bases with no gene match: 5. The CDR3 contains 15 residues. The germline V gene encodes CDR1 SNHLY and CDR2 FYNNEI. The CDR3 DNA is TGTGCCATCGGACTAGCGGGGGGTAGCTCCTACGAGCAGTACTTC. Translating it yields CAIGLAGGSSYEQYF.

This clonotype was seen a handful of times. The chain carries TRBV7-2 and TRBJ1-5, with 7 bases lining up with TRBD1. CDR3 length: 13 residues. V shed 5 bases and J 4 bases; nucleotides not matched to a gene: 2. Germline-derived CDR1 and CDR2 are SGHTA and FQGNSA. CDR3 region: CASSGTVNQPQHF. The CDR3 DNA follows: TGTGCCAGCAGCGGGACAGTGAATCAGCCCCAGCATTTT.

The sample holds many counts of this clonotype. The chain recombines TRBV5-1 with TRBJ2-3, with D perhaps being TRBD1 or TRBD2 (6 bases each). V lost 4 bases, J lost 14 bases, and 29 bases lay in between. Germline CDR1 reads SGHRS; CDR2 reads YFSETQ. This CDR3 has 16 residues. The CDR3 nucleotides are TGCGCCAGCAGCGGTAACACAGGGACTGGGTTCGCACCCATGTATTTT. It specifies CASSGNTGTGFAPMYF. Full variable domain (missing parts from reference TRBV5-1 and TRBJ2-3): KAGVTQTPRYLIKTRGQQVTLSCSPISGHRSVSWYQQTPGQGLQFLFEYFSETQRNKGNFPGRFSGRQFSNSRSEMNVSTLELGDSALYLCASSGNTGTGFAPMYFGPGTRLTVL.

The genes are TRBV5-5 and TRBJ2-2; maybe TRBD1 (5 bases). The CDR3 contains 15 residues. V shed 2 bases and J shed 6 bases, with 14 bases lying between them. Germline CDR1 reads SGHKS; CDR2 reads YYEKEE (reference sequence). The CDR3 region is CASSFFTSTAGELFF. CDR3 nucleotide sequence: TGTGCCAGCAGCTTTTTCACCTCGACAGCCGGGGAGCTGTTTTTT.

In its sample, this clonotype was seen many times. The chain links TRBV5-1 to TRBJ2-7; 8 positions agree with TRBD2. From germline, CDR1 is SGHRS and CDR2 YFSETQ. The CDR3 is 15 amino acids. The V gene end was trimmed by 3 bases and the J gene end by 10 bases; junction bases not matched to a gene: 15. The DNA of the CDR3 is TGCGCCAGCAGCTCTACCGGGACTAGAACGATAGTTCAGTACTTC. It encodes CASSSTGTRTIVQYF.

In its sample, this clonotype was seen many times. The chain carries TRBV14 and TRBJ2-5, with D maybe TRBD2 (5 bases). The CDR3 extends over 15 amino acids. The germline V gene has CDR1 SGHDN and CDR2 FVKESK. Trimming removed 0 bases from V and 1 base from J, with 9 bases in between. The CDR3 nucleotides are TGTGCCAGCAGCCAAGATCTGCGGGCCCAAGAGACCCAGTACTTC. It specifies CASSQDLRAQETQYF.

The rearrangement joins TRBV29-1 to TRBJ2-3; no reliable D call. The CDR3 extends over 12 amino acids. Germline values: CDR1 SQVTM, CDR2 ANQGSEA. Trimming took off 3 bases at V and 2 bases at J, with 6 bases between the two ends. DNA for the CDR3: TGCAGCGTTGAGGTGGACACAGATACGCAGTATTTT. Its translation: CSVEVDTDTQYF.

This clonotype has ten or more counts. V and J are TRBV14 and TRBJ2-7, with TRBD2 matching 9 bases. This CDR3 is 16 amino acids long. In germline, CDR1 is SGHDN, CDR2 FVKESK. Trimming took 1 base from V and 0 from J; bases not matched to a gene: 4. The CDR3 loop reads CASSQGSGGYSYEQYF. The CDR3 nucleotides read TGTGCCAGCAGCCAAGGAAGCGGGGGGTACTCCTACGAGCAGTACTTC.

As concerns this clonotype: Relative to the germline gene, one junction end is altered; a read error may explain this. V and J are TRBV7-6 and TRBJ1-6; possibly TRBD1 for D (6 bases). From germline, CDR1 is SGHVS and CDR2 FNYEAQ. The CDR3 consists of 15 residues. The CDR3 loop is CASNLRGQKDSPLHF. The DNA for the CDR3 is TGTGCCAGCAACTTACGAGGACAGAAGGACTCACCCCTCCACTTT.

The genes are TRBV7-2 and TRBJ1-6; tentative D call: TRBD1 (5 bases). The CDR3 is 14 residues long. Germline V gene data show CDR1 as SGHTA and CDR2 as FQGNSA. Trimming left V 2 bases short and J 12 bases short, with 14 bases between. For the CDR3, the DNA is TGTGCCAGCAGCTTATTCATGAGGGACTTACCCCTCCACTTT. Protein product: CASSLFMRDLPLHF.

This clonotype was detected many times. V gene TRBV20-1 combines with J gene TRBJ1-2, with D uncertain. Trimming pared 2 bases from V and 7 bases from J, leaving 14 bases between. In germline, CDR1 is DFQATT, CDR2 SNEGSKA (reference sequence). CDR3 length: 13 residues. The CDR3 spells CSARSAESGGYTF. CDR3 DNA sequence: TGCAGTGCTAGATCCGCCGAGTCGGGTGGCTACACCTTC.

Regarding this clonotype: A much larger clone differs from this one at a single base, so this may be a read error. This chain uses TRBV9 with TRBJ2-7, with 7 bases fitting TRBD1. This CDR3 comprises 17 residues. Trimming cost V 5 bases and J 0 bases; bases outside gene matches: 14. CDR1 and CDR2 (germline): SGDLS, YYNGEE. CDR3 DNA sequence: TGTGCCAGCAGTCACTCTTGGGATCGGACAGGCTCCTACGAGCAGTACTTC. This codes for CASSHSWDRTGSYEQYF.

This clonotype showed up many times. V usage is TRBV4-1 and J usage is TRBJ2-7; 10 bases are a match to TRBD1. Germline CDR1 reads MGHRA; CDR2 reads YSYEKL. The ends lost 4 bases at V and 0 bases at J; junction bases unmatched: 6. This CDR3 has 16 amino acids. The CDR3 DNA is TGCGCCAGCAGCCGAGGACAGGGGGGAGTCTCCTACGAGCAGTACTTC. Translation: CASSRGQGGVSYEQYF.

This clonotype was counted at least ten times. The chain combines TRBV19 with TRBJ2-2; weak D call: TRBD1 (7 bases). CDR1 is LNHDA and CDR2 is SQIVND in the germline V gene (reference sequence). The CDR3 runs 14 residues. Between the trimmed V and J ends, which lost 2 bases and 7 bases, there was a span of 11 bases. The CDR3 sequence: CASSIQGGGGELFF. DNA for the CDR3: TGTGCCAGTAGTATACAGGGGGGTGGCGGGGAGCTGTTTTTT.